The 6 T cell receptor beta chains reported below all come from one sample, sequenced in a study of OX40 agonist ivuxolimab in advanced cancers. The library was produced with the immunoSEQ multiplex PCR assay. TCRdb holds this immuneACCESS table with in-frame rearrangements only. Some clones are missing; in checked studies, unresolved V genes explain under half, and the rest has no known cause. A total of approximately 63,000 clones appear in this sample, around 87% of them only once. Of the sample, about 6.3% falls within the top ten clones. The material was CD4+ or CD8+ T cells sorted from blood, obtained in a trial of the OX40 agonist ivuxolimab. These receptor sequences come from an adult with an advanced solid tumor such as melanoma, head and neck, liver or kidney cancer.

This clone was seen a single time. The J gene is TRBJ1-1, the V gene TRBV19, with 8 positions matching TRBD1. V shed 8 bases and J 4 bases; nucleotides not matched to a gene: 3. This CDR3 contains 12 residues. Germline V gives CDR1 LNHDA, CDR2 SQIVND (reference sequence). The CDR3 nucleotides are TGTGCCAGTCGTACAGGGGGCACTGAAGCTTTCTTT. As protein: CASRTGGTEAFF.

This clone appeared once. The chain links TRBV19 to TRBJ1-4; 8 nucleotides line up with TRBD1. Trimming at V came to 3 bases and at J to 6 bases, leaving 6 bases not matched to a gene. Germline V lookup: CDR1 LNHDA, CDR2 SQIVND (reference sequence). The CDR3 extends over 15 amino acids. The CDR3 bases are TGTGCCAGTAGTATGCGGACAGGGTCTTATGAAAAACTGTTTTTT. It encodes CASSMRTGSYEKLFF.

V usage is TRBV5-6 and J usage is TRBJ2-7, with no clear D. The CDR3 is 15 amino acids. Germline CDR1 reads SGHDT; CDR2 reads YYEEEE. Trimming shortened V by 0 bases and J by 3 bases, and 13 bases separated the two germline ends. The CDR3 spells CASSLAEVPYYEQYF. The CDR3 DNA sequence: TGTGCCAGCAGCTTGGCCGAGGTACCCTACTACGAGCAGTACTTC.

The gene calls are TRBV6-1 and TRBJ1-1; tentatively, D is TRBD1 (5 bases). CDR1 is MNHNS, CDR2 SASEGT, per germline. Trimming removed 3 bases from V and 1 base from J, with 9 bases in between. This CDR3 contains 14 residues. CDR3 region: CASSEGPSNTEAFF. The CDR3 nucleotides are TGTGCCAGCAGTGAGGGACCTTCGAACACTGAAGCTTTCTTT.

The V gene is TRBV29-1, the J gene TRBJ2-1, with 12 bases matching TRBD2. Germline CDR1 SQVTM, CDR2 ANQGSEA. J gave up 4 bases and V 2 bases, and 3 bases lay outside the gene matches. The CDR3 contains 15 residues. The CDR3 sequence is CSVELAGGHYNEQFF. In nucleotides, the CDR3 is TGCAGCGTTGAACTAGCGGGAGGGCATTACAATGAGCAGTTCTTC.

V gene TRBV30 combines with J gene TRBJ2-7; a possible D gene is TRBD2 (5 bases). V was clipped by 0 bases and J by 1 base, with 7 bases between them. The CDR3 length is 13 residues. CDR1 GTSNPN and CDR2 SVGIG come from the germline V gene (reference sequence). The chain's CDR3 is CAWSVGVSYEQYF. In DNA form, the CDR3 reads TGTGCCTGGAGTGTCGGGGTTTCCTACGAGCAGTACTTC.